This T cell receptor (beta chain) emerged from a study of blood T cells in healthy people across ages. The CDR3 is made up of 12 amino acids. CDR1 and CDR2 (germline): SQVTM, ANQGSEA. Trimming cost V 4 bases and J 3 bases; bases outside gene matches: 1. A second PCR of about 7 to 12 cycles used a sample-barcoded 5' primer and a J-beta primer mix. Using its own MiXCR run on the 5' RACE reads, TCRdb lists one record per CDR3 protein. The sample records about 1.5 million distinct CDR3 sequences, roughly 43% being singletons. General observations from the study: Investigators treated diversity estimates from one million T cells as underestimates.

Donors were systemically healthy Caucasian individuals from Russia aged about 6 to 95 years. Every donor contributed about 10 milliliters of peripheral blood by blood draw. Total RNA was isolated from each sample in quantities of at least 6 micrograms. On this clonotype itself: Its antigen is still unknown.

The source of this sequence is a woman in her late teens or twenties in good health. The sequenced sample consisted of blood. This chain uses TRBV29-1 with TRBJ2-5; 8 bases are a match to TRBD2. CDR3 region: CSVVLAEETQYF. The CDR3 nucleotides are TGCAGCGTTGTACTAGCGGAAGAGACCCAGTACTTC. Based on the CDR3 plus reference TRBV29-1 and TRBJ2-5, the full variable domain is SAVISQKPSRDICQRGTSLTIQCQVDSQVTMMFWYRQQPGQSLTLIATANQGSEATYESGFVIDKFPISRPNLTFSTLTVSNMSPEDSSIYLCSVVLAEETQYFGPGTRLLVL.